This paragraph covers one T cell receptor (beta chain) sequence. This entry belongs to a study of Graves' ophthalmopathy and Graves' hyperthyroidism. The sequenced template was RNA, covering the TCR beta CDR3 region. The authors performed first-round RT-PCR with HTBI primers and then a second-round multiplex PCR. From the multiplex PCR reads, TCRdb called clonotypes with MiXCR, one entry per CDR3 protein. The table includes over a million distinct CDR3 sequences, 36% detected once. Germline trimming cut 3 bases from V and 1 base from J; bases unmatched to any gene: 2. CDR1 is SGHDN and CDR2 is FVKESK in the germline V gene. This CDR3 contains 15 residues.

The specimen sequenced was peripheral blood or thyroid tissue (not recorded which). This rearrangement joins TRBV14 to TRBJ2-7; 11 bases line up with TRBD1. The sequence was collected from an adult man with Graves' hyperthyroidism. The CDR3 DNA is TGTGCCAGCAGCCACGGACAGGGGGCTTCCTACGAGCAGTACTTC. The encoded protein is CASSHGQGASYEQYF.